This TCR beta chain was sequenced for a study of control samples from healthy donors and cancer patients. The CDR3 is 15 amino acids. CDR1 and CDR2 (germline): MNHEY, SVGAGI. The V gene lost 6 bases and the J gene lost 2 bases, with 17 bases spanning the gap. Using immunoSEQ multiplex PCR, the repertoire was profiled, and TCRdb retains in-frame clones only, with some absent. The sample yields about 59,000 clones, more than 85% seen once. The clonotype originates from a man aged 35 to 55 with colorectal cancer. The chain carries TRBV6-5 and TRBJ2-7; D possibly corresponds to TRBD2 (6 bases). Sample: PBMCs. The CDR3 is CASSGRQGGTYEQYF. The CDR3 nucleotides read TGTGCCAGCAGCGGACGGCAGGGAGGAACCTACGAGCAGTACTTC.